The 14 T cell receptor beta chains in this list originate from one sample, sequenced in a study of T cell repertoires in cytomegalovirus infection. TCRdb redid the calling of the reads with MiXCR, one entry per CDR3 protein. The top ten clones hold 4.3% of a sample with approximately 320,000 distinct CDR3 sequences, 9.5% of them seen once. Sequenced material: PBMCs. These receptors came from a human donor in good health (CMV status not recorded). Some clones in this sample may be carry-over from other donors' samples.

This clonotype was observed a handful of times. This chain uses TRBV7-2 with TRBJ2-5; 7 bases align to TRBD1. The V and J ends lost 5 bases and 5 bases, in that order; junction bases with no gene match: 11. This CDR3 is 15 amino acids long. CDR1 is SGHTA, CDR2 FQGNSA, per germline. CDR3 in amino acids: CASSISTGPGETQYF. Written as DNA, the CDR3 is TGTGCCAGCAGCATCTCGACAGGGCCCGGCGAGACCCAGTACTTC.

This clonotype was recorded many times. The chain employs TRBV7-2 and TRBJ1-1; D gene unclear. The CDR3 consists of 13 residues. Trimming pared 5 bases from V and 8 bases from J, leaving 15 bases between. The germline V gene has CDR1 SGHTA and CDR2 FQGNSA. The CDR3 spells CASSIGPSREAFF. In DNA form, the CDR3 reads TGTGCCAGCAGCATCGGACCCTCTCGGGAAGCTTTCTTT.

This clonotype was counted many times. This sequence joins TRBV9 and TRBJ2-2; TRBD1 might be the D (5 bases). The CDR3 spans 15 residues. With 2 bases removed from V and 1 base from J, the gap between germline ends came to 9 bases. Germline V lookup: CDR1 SGDLS, CDR2 YYNGEE. The CDR3 here is CASSVATGNTGELFF. The CDR3 region has the DNA TGTGCCAGCAGCGTGGCAACAGGGAACACCGGGGAGCTGTTTTTT.

The rearrangement joins TRBV7-9 to TRBJ1-2; the D is unclear. This CDR3 contains 15 residues. The V gene's germline CDR1 is SEHNR and CDR2 FQNEAQ (reference sequence). Trimming cost V 5 bases and J 0 bases, with 13 bases left between them. The CDR3 coding sequence is TGTGCCAGCAGCGATAGGAACAGCTCTAACTATGGCTACACCTTC. It is translated as CASSDRNSSNYGYTF.

The gene calls are TRBV20-1 and TRBJ1-2; 10 bases are shared with TRBD1. CDR3 length equals 13 residues. Germline V gene sequence: CDR1 DFQATT, CDR2 SNEGSKA (reference sequence). Trimming removed 5 bases from V and 2 bases from J; junction bases left unmatched: 2. In nucleotides, the CDR3 is TGCAGTGCTGAGGGACAGGGGAACTATGGCTACACCTTC. Translation: CSAEGQGNYGYTF.

This clonotype showed up just a few times. The chain uses TRBV7-8 and TRBJ2-1; D not certain. V was clipped by 5 bases and J by 7 bases, with 18 bases between them. CDR1 is SGHVS, CDR2 FQNEAQ, per germline. This CDR3 has 15 amino acids. The CDR3 here is CASSQAALHGNEQFF. The CDR3 region has the DNA TGTGCCAGCAGCCAGGCAGCACTCCACGGGAATGAGCAGTTCTTC.

This clonotype was observed a few times. The chain is built from TRBV12-5 and TRBJ2-1; TRBD2 matches 7 bases. In germline, CDR1 is LGHNT, CDR2 FRNRAP. This CDR3 has 15 residues. Trimming removed 2 bases from V and 7 bases from J; junction bases left unmatched: 8. The CDR3: CASGLMGLRGNEQFF. The CDR3 DNA reads TGTGCTAGTGGTTTGATGGGATTGCGGGGGAATGAGCAGTTCTTC. The full variable domain, with the rest looked up from reference TRBV12-5 and TRBJ2-1, is DARVTQTPRHKVTEMGQEVTMRCQPILGHNTVFWYRQTMMQGLELLAYFRNRAPLDDSGMPKDRFSAEMPDATLATLKIQPSEPRDSAVYFCASGLMGLRGNEQFFGPGTRLTVL.

There are many counts of this clonotype. The J gene is TRBJ2-1, the V gene TRBV6-1; D is perhaps TRBD2 (6 bases). The V gene lost 1 base and the J gene lost 0 bases, with 19 bases spanning the gap. CDR3 length: 19 residues. Germline assignment: CDR1 MNHNS and CDR2 SASEGT. In DNA, the CDR3 is TGTGCCAGCAGTGAAGGGGGAGGATTTCAACAAAGCTCCTACAATGAGCAGTTCTTC. Protein: CASSEGGGFQQSSYNEQFF.

There are many counts of this clonotype. The rearrangement joins TRBV5-5 to TRBJ1-3, with D uncertain. Per the germline V gene, CDR1 is SGHKS and CDR2 is YYEKEE (reference sequence). Trimming removed 1 base at V and 0 bases at J, with 8 bases between. The CDR3 spans 15 residues. CDR3 sequence reads: CASSLRAFSGNTIYF. The CDR3 DNA is TGTGCCAGCAGCTTGAGGGCTTTCTCTGGAAACACCATATATTTT.

J is TRBJ2-7 and V is TRBV28; TRBD2 is a possible D gene (5 bases). With 4 bases removed from V and 5 bases from J, the gap between germline ends came to 12 bases. The CDR3 has 13 amino acids. Germline lookup yields CDR1 MDHEN and CDR2 SYDVKM. The CDR3 reads CASSYLTGNEQYF. DNA for the CDR3: TGTGCCAGCAGTTATTTGACCGGGAACGAGCAGTACTTC.

The chain employs TRBV20-1 and TRBJ2-3; maybe TRBD2 (5 bases). Germline V gives CDR1 DFQATT, CDR2 SNEGSKA (reference sequence). CDR3 length: 12 amino acids. Trimming shortened V by 0 bases and J by 9 bases, and 10 bases separated the two germline ends. The CDR3 spells CSARDGRGTQYF. In DNA form, the CDR3 reads TGCAGTGCTAGAGATGGCCGGGGAACGCAGTATTTT.

Only a few counts were recorded for this clonotype. The V gene is TRBV11-2, the J gene TRBJ2-5; D might be TRBD1 (6 bases). V was cut by 1 base and J by 2 bases, with 11 bases left in between. Per the germline V gene, CDR1 is SGHAT and CDR2 is FQNNGV. This CDR3 is built from 15 residues. The CDR3 sequence: CASSLGGQIQETQYF. The DNA of the CDR3 is TGTGCCAGCAGCTTAGGGGGGCAGATACAAGAGACCCAGTACTTC.

This clonotype has at least ten counts. The gene calls are TRBV4-3 and TRBJ1-2, with 7 bases aligning to TRBD1. Trimming at V came to 0 bases and at J to 6 bases, leaving 7 bases not matched to a gene. CDR3 size: 15 residues. Germline values: CDR1 LGHNA, CDR2 YSLEER. The CDR3 is CASSQDGRQGDGYTF. The DNA for the CDR3 is TGCGCCAGCAGCCAAGACGGTCGCCAGGGGGATGGCTACACCTTC.

The chain combines TRBV4-3 with TRBJ1-6; no clear D. V shed 0 bases and J shed 1 base, with 4 bases lying between them. Germline V gives CDR1 LGHNA, CDR2 YSLEER. The CDR3 is 15 amino acids. This CDR3 is CASSQEGSYNSPLHF. In DNA form, the CDR3 reads TGCGCCAGCAGCCAAGAGGGTTCCTATAATTCACCCCTCCACTTT.